This T cell receptor beta chain derives from a study of technical replicates of blood from several donors. TCRdb keeps only in-frame clones here, not all; method: immunoSEQ multiplex PCR. The table shows 12,000 or so clones, with about 94% occurring only once. CDR1 and CDR2 from the germline V gene are ENHRY and SYGVKD. V gave up 3 bases and J gave up 4 bases, with 22 bases separating them. The length of the CDR3 is 17 residues. This receptor was taken from a human donor in good health. The chain employs TRBV10-3 and TRBJ2-7; weak D call: TRBD2 (6 bases). The sequenced material came from PBMCs. Here the CDR3 reads CAISDGGGGRNLYEQYF. The DNA of the CDR3 is TGTGCCATCAGTGATGGGGGAGGAGGGAGGAACCTGTACGAGCAGTACTTC.